The 3 T cell receptor beta chains given below trace back to one sample, sequenced in a study of T cells after yellow fever vaccination. TCRdb re-derived calls from the 5' RACE reads in MiXCR, one entry per CDR3 protein. The sample lists some 110,000 distinct CDR3 sequences, 7.4% seen once, with nearly 2.5% in the top ten. This specimen consisted of CD4+ T cells sorted from PBMCs, obtained 10 days after the first yellow fever vaccination. The receptor set was obtained from a man aged 18-30 years who received the YFV17D yellow fever vaccine.

V usage is TRBV4-2 and J usage is TRBJ1-4; the D is unclear. With 3 bases removed from V and 8 bases from J, the gap between germline ends came to 16 bases. This CDR3 comprises 15 residues. Germline V gene sequence: CDR1 LGHNA, CDR2 YNFKEQ. The CDR3 nucleotides read TGTGCCAGCAGCCACGCCCGGGCCTCGGGAGAAAAACTGTTTTTT. Amino acids: CASSHARASGEKLFF.

This clonotype was detected ten times or more. V gene TRBV20-1 combines with J gene TRBJ1-5; no firm D call. This CDR3 region has 14 residues. V lost 6 bases and J lost 3, with 15 bases in between. Germline CDR1 and CDR2: DFQATT and SNEGSKA (reference sequence). The CDR3 nucleotides are TGCAGTGCCCCCGGCGGGTTGAACAATCAGCCCCAGCATTTT. The encoded protein is CSAPGGLNNQPQHF.

This clonotype was detected many times. The chain couples TRBV5-6 to TRBJ2-3; D might be TRBD1 (6 bases). Germline CDR1 is SGHDT and CDR2 is YYEEEE. V was cut by 1 base and J by 4 bases, with 13 bases left in between. The CDR3 is 15 amino acids. The CDR3 nucleotides are TGTGCCAGCAGCTTGCCAGGGGAGAGCGCAGATACGCAGTATTTT. It codes for CASSLPGESADTQYF.